The rows below give T cell receptor beta chains drawn from one sample of a study of cytomegalovirus exposure and HLA in healthy donors. Data came from immunoSEQ multiplex PCR; TCRdb stores just in-frame clones and leaves some out. This sample has 150,000 or so clones, with roughly 84% found just once. The specimen was PBMCs. The receptors shown here come from a man under 40 in good health and CMV-seropositive. Both conserved end residues are part of each CDR3. A D gene is named only where the DNA matches it firmly. Not all rows give a size; the values are once, few, many and, for expanded clones, a class.

TGCAGCGTCGAGGGCACCTACAATGAGCAGTTCTTC CSVEGTYNEQFF TRBJ2-1 - - TRBV29-1
TGTGCCAGCAGCAAGACAGGGGCTGGGGCCAACGTCCTGACTTTC CASSKTGAGANVLTF TRBJ2-6 TRBD1 - TRBV6-4
TGCGCCAGCAGCCAAGGTAAAGGGGCTTATGGCTACACCTTC CASSQGKGAYGYTF TRBJ1-2 - - TRBV4-3
TGCGCCAGCAGCTTGGAGGCTAGCCGGGAGACCCAGTACTTC CASSLEASRETQYF TRBJ2-5 - - TRBV5-1
TGTGCCAGCAGCCCCCTGGTACAGGGGGTTTCCTACGAGCAGTACTTC CASSPLVQGVSYEQYF TRBJ2-7 TRBD1 - TRBV5-5
TGTGCCAGCAGTTTATCTGGGGGCGGGACTGAAGCTTTCTTT CASSLSGGGTEAFF TRBJ1-1 - - TRBV28
TGTGCCAGCAGTGCTGAGGGGACAGGGACCTACGAGCAGTACTTC CASSAEGTGTYEQYF TRBJ2-7 TRBD1 - TRBV6-5
TGTGCCAGCAGCCCGGCTACAGGGATCGGCGGCTACACCTTC CASSPATGIGGYTF TRBJ1-2 - - TRBV5-4
TGCGCCAGCAGCCAAGGACTAGCGGCTACCTACAATGAGCAGTTCTTC CASSQGLAATYNEQFF TRBJ2-1 TRBD2 - TRBV4-3
TGTGCCAGCAGTTTATCCCTCCCACGCGCCTACGAGCAGTACTTC CASSLSLPRAYEQYF TRBJ2-7 - - TRBV28
TGTGCCAGTAGGAAACAGGGGTTTGGATACGAGCAGTACTTC CASRKQGFGYEQYF TRBJ2-7 TRBD1 - TRBV19
TGTGCCAGCAATCTAGCGGGACAAATTTCCTACGAGCAGTACTTC CASNLAGQISYEQYF TRBJ2-7 TRBD2 - TRBV11-2
TGTGCCAGCAGTGCTCGAGGGAAATACACAGATACGCAGTATTTT CASSARGKYTDTQYF TRBJ2-3 - - TRBV2
TGTGCCACCAGCAATACATGGGGGGAGGTCAGCACAGATACGCAGTATTTT CATSNTWGEVSTDTQYF TRBJ2-3 - - TRBV15
TGTGCCACCAGCAGAGATGTGCTAGCGGGAGATACGCAGTATTTT CATSRDVLAGDTQYF TRBJ2-3 TRBD2 - TRBV15
TGTGCCAGCAGGGGATTCGGGACAGGGGGAGCCTACGAGCAGTACTTC CASRGFGTGGAYEQYF TRBJ2-7 TRBD1 - TRBV28
TGCAGCGTTGAACTAGCGGACTACGAGCAGTACTTC CSVELADYEQYF TRBJ2-7 TRBD2 - TRBV29-1
TGTGCCTGGAGCCTACAGGGGGCGCGAAGTGGCTACACCTTC CAWSLQGARSGYTF TRBJ1-2 TRBD1 - TRBV30
TGCGCCAGCAGCCCCTTGACAGACAACCCATCCGGGGAGCTGTTTTTT CASSPLTDNPSGELFF TRBJ2-2 - - TRBV4-3
TGTGCCAGTAGTAGCGACAGGATACAAGAGACCCAGTACTTC CASSSDRIQETQYF TRBJ2-5 - - TRBV19
TGTGCCAGCAGCTTCGGACAGGGCTACGAGCAGTACTTC CASSFGQGYEQYF TRBJ2-7 TRBD1 - TRBV7-3
TGCGCCAGCAGCCAGGGTAGGGGGCTCTATGGCTACACCTTC CASSQGRGLYGYTF TRBJ1-2 TRBD1 - TRBV4-3
TGTGCTCACGAGGGAGGCCTAGCGGGGGGCGAGCTCTACGAGCAGTACTTC CAHEGGLAGGELYEQYF TRBJ2-7 TRBD2 - TRBV30
TGCAGCGCCGGAGAGAGCAATGAGCAGTTCTTC CSAGESNEQFF TRBJ2-1 - - TRBV29-1
TGTGCCAGCAGCTTAACAGGTCAGCCCCAGCATTTT CASSLTGQPQHF TRBJ1-5 - once TRBV5-5
TGTGCCAGCAGCTTTATTCAGGGGGAAGGGGAGCAGTACTTC CASSFIQGEGEQYF TRBJ2-7 TRBD1 - TRBV5-4
TGTGCCAGCAGGCGAGCCGGGACAGGGAACTACGAGCAGTACTTC CASRRAGTGNYEQYF TRBJ2-7 TRBD1 few TRBV6-5
TGTGCCAGCAGCTTGGGACAGGGTTACTACGAGCAGTACTTC CASSLGQGYYEQYF TRBJ2-7 TRBD1 - TRBV5-6
TGCGCCAGCAGCTTGTCCTCGCGCGGGGGCGCCGGCTACACCTTC CASSLSSRGGAGYTF TRBJ1-2 - - TRBV5-1
TGTGCCACCAGTGAGCTACAGGGGGCGGAAGGAGAGACCCAGTACTTC CATSELQGAEGETQYF TRBJ2-5 TRBD1 once TRBV2